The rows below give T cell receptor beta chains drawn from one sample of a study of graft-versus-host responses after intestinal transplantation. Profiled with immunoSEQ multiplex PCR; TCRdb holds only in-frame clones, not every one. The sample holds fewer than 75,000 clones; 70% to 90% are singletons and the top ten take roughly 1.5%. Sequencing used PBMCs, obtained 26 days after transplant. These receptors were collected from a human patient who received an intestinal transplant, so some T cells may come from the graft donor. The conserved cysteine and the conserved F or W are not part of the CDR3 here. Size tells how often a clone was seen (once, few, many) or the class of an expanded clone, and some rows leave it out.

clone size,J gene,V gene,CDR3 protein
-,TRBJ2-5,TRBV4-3,ASSPLIGGDQETQY
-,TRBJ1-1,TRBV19,ASSIEEGANTEAF
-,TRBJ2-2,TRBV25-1,ASSGTGDTGELF
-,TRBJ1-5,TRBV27,ASGTGTGIQPQH
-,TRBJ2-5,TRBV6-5,ASSLGPEKPETQY
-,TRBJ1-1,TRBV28,ASSLLGKDSLNTEAF
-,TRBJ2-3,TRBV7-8,ASSNDGTPGTDTQY
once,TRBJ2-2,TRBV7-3,ASSLTGQGPTGELF
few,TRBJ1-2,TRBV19,ASSATGHSSGYT
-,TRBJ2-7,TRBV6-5,ASSPGTGSYEQY
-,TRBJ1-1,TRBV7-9,ASSLPMNTEAF
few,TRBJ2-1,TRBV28,ASSLDYSGDEQF
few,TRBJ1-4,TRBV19,ASSIRDRGEKLF
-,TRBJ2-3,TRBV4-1,ASRARQGAHDTQY
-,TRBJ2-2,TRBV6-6,ASTLAGGPVAGELF
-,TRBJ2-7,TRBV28,ASKSAQGPPYPIEQY
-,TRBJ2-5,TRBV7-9,ASSLALGQGRGETQY
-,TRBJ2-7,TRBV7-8,ASMLIPSGRYEQY
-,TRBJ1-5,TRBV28,ASTWANRGNQPQH
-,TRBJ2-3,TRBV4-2,ASSHGATTDTQY
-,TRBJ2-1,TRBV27,ASSFSRGSNEQF
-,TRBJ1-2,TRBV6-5,ASSYASRGNYGYT
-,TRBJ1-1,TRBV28,ASSFRQGAKAF
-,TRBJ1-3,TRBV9,ASSASGGGVLIPFTGNTIY
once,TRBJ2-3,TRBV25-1,ASSEAEYTDTQY
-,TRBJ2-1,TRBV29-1,SVESLAGNEQF
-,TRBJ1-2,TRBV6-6,ASSAGQFLHT
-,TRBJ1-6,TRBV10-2,ASSGTTSSPLH
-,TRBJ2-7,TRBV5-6,ASSPLGSYEQY
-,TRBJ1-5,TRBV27,ASSFLQELNQPQH
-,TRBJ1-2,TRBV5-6,ASSLGGGNYGYT
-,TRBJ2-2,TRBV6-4,ASSDRSTGELF
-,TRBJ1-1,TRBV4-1,ASSQALGADTEAF
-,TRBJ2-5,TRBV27,ASSFDKQETQY
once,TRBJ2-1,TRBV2,ASRGFRDRAL
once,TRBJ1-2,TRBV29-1,SVDGTTNYGYT
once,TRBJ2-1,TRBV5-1,ASNPTGGAVVPQF
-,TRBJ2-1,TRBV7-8,ASSLGQQGDYYNEQF
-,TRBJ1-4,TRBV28,ASSRTGGRNEKLF
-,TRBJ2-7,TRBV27,ASSLRLASYEQY
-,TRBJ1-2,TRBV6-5,ASGGQGRAVYGYT
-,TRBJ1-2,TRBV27,ASSRRDRGYGYT
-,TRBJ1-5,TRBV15,ATGRTGGNQPQH
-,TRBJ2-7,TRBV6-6,ASTWEGSLHVYEQY
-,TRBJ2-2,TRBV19,ASSIVGGSRTGELF
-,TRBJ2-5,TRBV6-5,ASSGPGGQETQY
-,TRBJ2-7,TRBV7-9,ASSLGGLAYEQY
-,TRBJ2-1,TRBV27,ATGLASLYNEQF
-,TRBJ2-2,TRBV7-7,ASSLAQGVAGELF
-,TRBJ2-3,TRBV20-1,SASQADTQY
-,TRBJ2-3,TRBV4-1,ASSQVGGANTQY
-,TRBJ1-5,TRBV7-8,ASSPNRGTMNQPQH
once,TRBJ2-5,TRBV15,ATSRGAGTGGETQY
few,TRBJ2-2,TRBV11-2,ASSFSQTYTGELF
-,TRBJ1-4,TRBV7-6,ASSSMGQGREKLF
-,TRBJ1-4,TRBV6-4,AVAFPFRKNEKLF
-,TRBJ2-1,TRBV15,ATSREGTISNEQF
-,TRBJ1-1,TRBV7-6,ASSLDSMNTEAF
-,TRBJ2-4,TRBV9,ASSVDGGGAGDIQY
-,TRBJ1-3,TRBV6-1,ASSAPGQGAGNTIY